The 30 T cell receptor beta chains given below trace back to one sample, sequenced in a study of beta chain features in type 1 diabetes. The study, taken as a whole, reports: Moderately but significantly shorter TCRB CDR3s were found in Type 1 diabetes patients in all four CD4+ subsets.

Their cognate antigens are unknown. The sequenced template was cDNA made from the entire isolated RNA. Profiled with immunoSEQ multiplex PCR; TCRdb holds only in-frame clones, not every one. The sample includes 310,000 or so clones, 15% seen only once; the top ten take 0.015% to 0.017%. The source material was naive CD4+ T cells from blood. Receptors were obtained from a man between 18 and 35 years old with type 1 diabetes.

This clone has more than one count but fewer than ten. Written as DNA, the CDR3 is TGCGCCAGCAGTCAATCAGAGGAGAACACCCAGCCCCAGCATTTT. Its translation: CASSQSEENTQPQHF. The chain is built from TRBV23-1 and TRBJ1-5; D gene ambiguous. TRBV23-1 is reported as an ORF; its role is uncertain. V lost 0 bases and J lost 7, with 13 bases in between. The CDR3 covers 15 residues.

Only a few counts were recorded for this clone. This chain connects TRBV7-9 to TRBJ2-7; 8 bases align to TRBD2. Per the germline V gene, CDR1 is SEHNR and CDR2 is FQNEAQ (reference sequence). The length of the CDR3 is 18 residues. Trimming cost V 3 bases and J 1 base; bases outside gene matches: 14. CDR3 loop: CASSLSPGGYSDSYEQYF. The CDR3 coding sequence is TGTGCCAGCAGCTTGAGCCCGGGGGGGTACTCAGATTCCTACGAGCAGTACTTC. The full variable domain, with the rest looked up from reference TRBV7-9 and TRBJ2-7, is DTGVSQNPRHKITKRGQNVTFRCDPISEHNRLYWYRQTLGQGPEFLTYFQNEAQLEKSRLLSDRFSAERPKGSFSTLEIQRTEQGDSAMYLCASSLSPGGYSDSYEQYFGPGTRLTVT.

A few counts support this clone. The gene calls are TRBV21-1 and TRBJ2-7; the table's D call of TRBD1 was not tested on the DNA. TRBV21-1 represents a pseudogene. This CDR3 is 17 amino acids long. CDR3 nucleotide sequence: TGTGCCAGCAGCAAAGGAGGAGGGGCAGGGGGCGGGAGCGAGCAGTACTTC. This encodes CASSKGGGAGGGSEQYF.

The V gene is TRBV2, the J gene TRBJ1-1; D remains ambiguous. The CDR3 is made up of 13 amino acids. The V end was cut by 8 bases, the J end by 1 base, with 11 bases between. Germline loops: CDR1 SNHLY, CDR2 FYNNEI. In DNA form, the CDR3 reads TGTGCCAGCCTAAAAGAGCAGAACACTGAAGCTTTCTTT. Translation gives CASLKEQNTEAFF.

V usage is TRBV9 and J usage is TRBJ1-1, with D possibly being TRBD1 (6 bases). The germline V gene has CDR1 SGDLS and CDR2 YYNGEE. The CDR3 has 13 residues. V lost 2 bases and J lost 5, with 10 bases in between. The CDR3 sequence is CASSVGASTEAFF. The CDR3 DNA sequence: TGTGCCAGCAGCGTGGGGGCGTCGACTGAAGCTTTCTTT.

J is TRBJ1-2 and V is TRBV28, with TRBD1 matching 7 bases. The ends lost 6 bases at V and 7 bases at J; junction bases unmatched: 8. Germline loops: CDR1 MDHEN, CDR2 SYDVKM. The length of the CDR3 is 13 residues. The CDR3 protein is CASSPRQGSGYTF. The CDR3 coding sequence is TGTGCCAGCAGCCCTAGACAGGGATCTGGCTACACCTTC.

The rearrangement links TRBV29-1 to TRBJ1-1; D is unclear. CDR1 is SQVTM, CDR2 ANQGSEA, per germline. The CDR3 totals 13 residues. Trimming took off 6 bases at V and 0 bases at J, with 11 bases between the two ends. For the CDR3, the DNA is TGCAGCGTCCAGACACTCATGAACACTGAAGCTTTCTTT. Translated, it gives CSVQTLMNTEAFF.

The J gene is TRBJ2-5, the V gene TRBV28; the D is unclear. Trimming pared 6 bases from V and 2 bases from J, leaving 7 bases between. The CDR3 is 12 amino acids. Germline CDR1 is MDHEN and CDR2 is SYDVKM. The chain's CDR3 is CASRIQQETQYF. The DNA for the CDR3 is TGTGCCAGCAGGATACAACAAGAGACCCAGTACTTC.

The rearrangement uses TRBV27 and TRBJ2-6; D possibly corresponds to TRBD1 (5 bases). This CDR3 is built from 16 residues. Per germline, CDR1 MNHEY and CDR2 SMNVEV (reference sequence). The V gene lost 2 bases and the J gene lost 4 bases, with 12 bases spanning the gap. Written as DNA, the CDR3 is TGTGCCAGCAGTTTAGCCCCAGGGTCAGGGGCCAACGTCCTGACTTTC. It translates to CASSLAPGSGANVLTF.

This clone showed up many times. The CDR3: CSVGTPNTEAFF. DNA for the CDR3: TGCAGCGTTGGGACACCGAACACTGAAGCTTTCTTT. The V gene is TRBV29-1, the J gene TRBJ1-1, with D possibly matching TRBD1 (5 bases). The CDR3 length is 12 residues. Trimming pared 4 bases from V and 1 base from J, leaving 7 bases between. Germline lookup yields CDR1 SQVTM and CDR2 ANQGSEA.

This clone has a handful of counts. The V and J genes are TRBV19 and TRBJ2-1; D gene ambiguous. The CDR3 runs 15 residues. CDR1 is LNHDA, CDR2 SQIVND, per germline (reference sequence). V lost 0 bases to trimming and J lost 6 bases, with 12 bases between them. The CDR3 sequence: CASSIDSTTANEQFF. The CDR3 bases are TGTGCCAGTAGTATAGATTCGACAACAGCCAATGAGCAGTTCTTC.

This clone has more than one count but fewer than ten. This rearrangement joins TRBV5-4 to TRBJ1-2; 7 bases line up with TRBD1. The CDR3 is 14 amino acids. After removal of 3 bases from V and 4 bases from J, the junction contained 6 bases not matched to a gene. The germline V gene has CDR1 SGHNT and CDR2 YYREEE (reference sequence). In nucleotides, the CDR3 is TGTGCCAGCAGCTCCCGGGACAGTCTCTATGGCTACACCTTC. Protein product: CASSSRDSLYGYTF.

This clone was observed a few times. The chain uses TRBV5-1 and TRBJ2-1; 13 nucleotides line up with TRBD2. Germline CDR1 is SGHRS and CDR2 is YFSETQ. The ends lost 2 bases at V and 7 bases at J; junction bases unmatched: 12. The CDR3 spans 18 residues. The CDR3 loop reads CASSLTLAGGLGLNEQFF. DNA for the CDR3: TGCGCCAGCAGCTTAACACTAGCGGGAGGGCTCGGGTTGAATGAGCAGTTCTTC. The full variable domain, completed using reference TRBV5-1 and TRBJ2-1, is KAGVTQTPRYLIKTRGQQVTLSCSPISGHRSVSWYQQTPGQGLQFLFEYFSETQRNKGNFPGRFSGRQFSNSRSEMNVSTLELGDSALYLCASSLTLAGGLGLNEQFFGPGTRLTVL.

This clone was observed a handful of times. The chain links TRBV5-6 to TRBJ2-3; no clear D gene. Trimming removed 4 bases at V and 4 bases at J, with 7 bases between. This CDR3 region has 12 residues. The germline CDR1 and CDR2 sequences are SGHDT and YYEEEE. CDR3 sequence: CASSGPPDTQYF. DNA of the CDR3: TGTGCCAGCAGCGGGCCCCCAGATACGCAGTATTTT. The full variable domain, in which reference TRBV5-6 and TRBJ2-3 provide the parts outside the CDR3, is DAGVTQSPTHLIKTRGQQVTLRCSPKSGHDTVSWYQQALGQGPQFIFQYYEEEERQRGNFPDRFSGHQFPNYSSELNVNALLLGDSALYLCASSGPPDTQYFGPGTRLTVL.

This chain joins TRBV28 and TRBJ2-5, with D maybe TRBD2 (6 bases). The CDR3 is 18 residues long. Germline-derived CDR1 and CDR2 are MDHEN and SYDVKM. The V end was cut by 2 bases, the J end by 1 base, with 20 bases between. CDR3 sequence (DNA): TGTGCCAGCAGTTTAGGGCTAGCGTGGGCCGCGCTCCAAGAGACCCAGTACTTC. This translates into CASSLGLAWAALQETQYF.

This sequence joins TRBV5-4 and TRBJ2-3; the match to TRBD1 covers 8 bases. The J segment lost 1 base and the V segment lost 4 bases, leaving 2 bases of the junction unmatched. Germline CDR1 SGHNT, CDR2 YYREEE (reference sequence). The CDR3 is made up of 14 amino acids. The CDR3: CASSQDRGTDTQYF. The CDR3 DNA reads TGTGCCAGCAGCCAGGACAGGGGCACAGATACGCAGTATTTT.

Only a few counts were recorded for this clone. V gene TRBV25-1 combines with J gene TRBJ1-2; 7 bases fit TRBD1. CDR1 MGHDK and CDR2 SYGVNS come from the germline V gene. This CDR3 spans 16 amino acids. V trimming: 4 bases; J trimming: 6 bases; junction bases outside the gene matches: 14. CDR3: CASSGVQGSFNNGYTF. As DNA, the CDR3 is TGTGCCAGCAGTGGCGTACAGGGGAGCTTTAATAATGGCTACACCTTC.

This clone was seen only once. The chain carries TRBV29-1 and TRBJ2-7; no clear D. This CDR3 has 11 amino acids. Germline V gives CDR1 SQVTM, CDR2 ANQGSEA. The V end was cut by 5 bases, the J end by 6 bases, with 11 bases between. CDR3 sequence (DNA): TGCAGCGTTTATTGGGCTCGCGAGCAGTACTTC. Protein: CSVYWAREQYF.

This clone was seen more than once but under ten times. Other DNA sequences in this sample translate to the same CDR3. CDR3 loop: CSGQGDTEAFF. The CDR3 DNA follows: TGCAGTGGACAGGGGGACACTGAAGCTTTCTTT. The genes are TRBV20-1 and TRBJ1-1; 9 nucleotides line up with TRBD1. From germline, CDR1 is DFQATT and CDR2 SNEGSKA (reference sequence). The CDR3 has 11 amino acids. V lost 7 bases to trimming and J lost 3 bases; unmatched junction nucleotides: 0.

This clone has just a few counts. The chain couples TRBV19 to TRBJ2-7; 10 bases are shared with TRBD2. The V gene's germline CDR1 is LNHDA and CDR2 SQIVND (reference sequence). The trim removed 6 bases at V and 3 bases at J, leaving 5 bases unmatched. The CDR3 spans 14 residues. The CDR3 DNA is TGTGCCAGTAGCAGAACTAGCGGGAACTACGAGCAGTACTTC. Its translation: CASSRTSGNYEQYF.

Points on this clone: Other DNA sequences within the sample encode an identical CDR3. The chain has TRBV28 and TRBJ2-7; no clear D. Looked up from germline, CDR1 is MDHEN and CDR2 is SYDVKM. Trimming pared 2 bases from V and 3 bases from J, leaving 5 bases between. The CDR3 spans 12 residues. CDR3 residues: CASSLRSYEQYF. The CDR3 coding sequence is TGTGCCAGCAGTTTACGGAGCTACGAGCAGTACTTC.

A few counts support this clone. This sequence joins TRBV29-1 and TRBJ2-7; the D gene is possibly TRBD1 (5 bases). Germline V gene lookup returns CDR1 SQVTM and CDR2 ANQGSEA. This CDR3 comprises 11 residues. The V end was cut by 6 bases, the J end by 5 bases, with 11 bases between. In DNA, the CDR3 is TGCAGCGTGCCAGGGATCCACGAGCAGTACTTC. As protein: CSVPGIHEQYF.

The table lists this clone with a few counts. One end of the junction fails to match germline, which may point to a read error. V gene TRBV30 combines with J gene TRBJ2-5, with 14 nucleotides matching TRBD2. Per the germline V gene, CDR1 is GTSNPN and CDR2 is SVGIG (reference sequence). The CDR3 runs 14 residues. CDR3 DNA: TGTGCCTACTCCCCCGGACTAGCGGGAGGACGTTTGGACTTC. It yields the protein CAYSPGLAGGRLDF.

The CDR3 reads CASTRTGKLETQYF. Written as DNA, the CDR3 is TGTGCCAGCACTAGGACAGGGAAATTGGAGACCCAGTACTTC. The chain joins TRBV2 to TRBJ2-5, with 8 positions matching TRBD1. Germline values: CDR1 SNHLY, CDR2 FYNNEI. The V and J ends lost 7 bases and 5 bases, in that order; junction bases with no gene match: 9. The CDR3 totals 14 residues.

The genes are TRBV29-1 and TRBJ2-5; 7 nucleotides line up with TRBD1. Germline V gene data show CDR1 as SQVTM and CDR2 as ANQGSEA. The CDR3 is 11 residues long. Unmatched junction bases numbered 8, after V lost 3 bases and J lost 13 bases. CDR3 sequence: CSVEGLHRGYF. For the CDR3, the DNA is TGCAGCGTTGAGGGATTACACAGGGGGTACTTC.

This clone turned up a few times. The rearrangement uses TRBV10-3 and TRBJ2-1, with 7 bases matching TRBD2. Germline CDR1 is ENHRY and CDR2 is SYGVKD. The CDR3 length is 15 residues. Trimming took 8 bases from V and 6 from J; bases not matched to a gene: 13. CDR3 DNA sequence: TGTGCCATCGGCGGGAGTACGAGGAAATCCAATGAGCAGTTCTTC. This gives the protein CAIGGSTRKSNEQFF.

This clone has more than one count but fewer than ten. The CDR3 reads CASSLVNPRGEQFF. As DNA, the CDR3 is TGTGCCAGCAGCTTAGTAAATCCCCGGGGTGAGCAGTTCTTC. This chain connects TRBV7-2 to TRBJ2-1; D might be TRBD2 (5 bases). Trimming stripped 1 base from V and 9 bases from J, with 13 bases between. This CDR3 has 14 amino acids. The germline gives CDR1 SGHTA, CDR2 FQGNSA.

This chain connects TRBV14 to TRBJ2-5, with TRBD1 matching over 7 bases. The germline gives CDR1 SGHDN, CDR2 FVKESK. V shed 4 bases, J shed 4 bases, and the junction held 15 bases outside the gene matches. This CDR3 contains 17 residues. The CDR3, as DNA: TGTGCCAGCAGCCTACAGGGGATTCCGCCAACAAGAGAGACCCAGTACTTC. Residues: CASSLQGIPPTRETQYF.

J is TRBJ2-3 and V is TRBV9; D is possibly TRBD1 (5 bases). CDR1 and CDR2 (germline): SGDLS, YYNGEE. This CDR3 region has 15 residues. V dropped 3 bases and J dropped 0 bases, with 11 bases sitting between them. Written as DNA, the CDR3 is TGTGCCAGCAGCGGACAGCACTCTAGCACAGATACGCAGTATTTT. As protein: CASSGQHSSTDTQYF.

This clone was observed a few times. This chain connects TRBV7-6 to TRBJ2-7; TRBD1 is a possible D gene (6 bases). V dropped 5 bases and J dropped 7 bases, with 18 bases sitting between them. Germline V CDR1 and CDR2: SGHVS, FNYEAQ. The length of the CDR3 is 14 residues. The CDR3 spells CASSPPGDTIEQYF. DNA for the CDR3: TGTGCCAGCAGCCCTCCCGGGGACACCATAGAGCAGTACTTC.